Given below is one TCR beta chain in context. The antigen remains undetermined. Sequenced by immunoSEQ multiplex PCR; TCRdb stores in-frame clones only, minus some. The sample includes around 45,000 clones, around nine tenths of them seen just once. The V gene lost 5 bases and the J gene lost 6 bases, with 11 bases spanning the gap. Germline-derived CDR1 and CDR2 are SGHTA and FQGTGA. There are 13 residues in the CDR3. This sample stems from a study of OX40 agonist ivuxolimab in advanced cancers. Looking at the study overall: Patients received the agonistic anti-OX40 (CD134) antibody ivuxolimab. The group had a mean age of about 65 years, ranged from about 23 to 79, and was 82.7% male. Study-level results: The mean number of expanded clones was higher in CD8+ T cells than in CD4+.

Specimen: CD4+ or CD8+ T cells sorted from blood, collected in a trial of the OX40 agonist ivuxolimab. The clonotype originates from an adult with an advanced solid tumor such as melanoma, head and neck, liver or kidney cancer. The chain joins TRBV7-3 to TRBJ2-1, with D perhaps TRBD1 (6 bases). The CDR3 here is CASSRGQTNEQFF. The CDR3 DNA reads as TGTGCCAGCAGCCGTGGACAGACCAATGAGCAGTTCTTC.